The 11 T cell receptor beta chains below were found in one sample sequenced in a study of shared clonotypes between healthy human individuals. The method was immunoSEQ multiplex PCR; TCRdb's version includes in-frame clones alone and lacks a portion of them. Of about 1,500,000 clones detected, more than 95% appear once; the ten largest clones hold approximately 1%. The specimen was naive CD4+ T cells sorted from blood. Sample subset: CD45RA+ positively selected. The receptor source for this set is a man aged 25-45 years in good health.

V and J are TRBV5-1 and TRBJ1-1; tentative D call: TRBD1 (5 bases). With 4 bases removed from V and 1 base from J, the gap between germline ends came to 14 bases. This CDR3 spans 15 amino acids. The germline V gene encodes CDR1 SGHRS and CDR2 YFSETQ. DNA for the CDR3: TGCGCCAGCAGCAAAGAACTCGACAGGAACACTGAAGCTTTCTTT. Its protein is CASSKELDRNTEAFF. Full variable domain (remainder filled in from reference TRBV5-1 and TRBJ1-1): KAGVTQTPRYLIKTRGQQVTLSCSPISGHRSVSWYQQTPGQGLQFLFEYFSETQRNKGNFPGRFSGRQFSNSRSEMNVSTLELGDSALYLCASSKELDRNTEAFFGQGTRLTVV.

As for this clone: This specimen includes other DNA sequences encoding the same CDR3. The gene calls are TRBV7-9 and TRBJ1-5; no clear D gene. The CDR3 runs to 13 residues. Deletions cut 5 bases from V and 1 base from J, with 6 bases between. The germline V gene has CDR1 SEHNR and CDR2 FQNEAQ (reference sequence). CDR3 DNA sequence: TGTGCCAGCAGCCCAGACAGCAATCAGCCCCAGCATTTT. It encodes CASSPDSNQPQHF.

The J gene is TRBJ1-3, the V gene TRBV7-6; perhaps TRBD1 as D (5 bases). The CDR3 length is 20 residues. CDR1 is SGHVS and CDR2 is FNYEAQ in the germline V gene. The germline V and J ends were trimmed by 5 bases and 4 bases, with 30 bases remaining between them. The CDR3 here is CASSRPSRGEGSLWGNTIYF. The CDR3 coding sequence is TGTGCCAGCAGCCGGCCAAGTAGGGGAGAGGGATCTCTCTGGGGAAACACCATATATTTT.

V gene TRBV10-3 combines with J gene TRBJ2-5, with TRBD2 as a possible D gene (6 bases). The J call is uncertain, as TRBJ2-7 better fits the DNA end. The CDR3 contains 15 residues. Germline CDR1 reads ENHRY; CDR2 reads SYGVKD. The CDR3 DNA reads as TGTGCCATCAGTGAGTCGGGACTCAAGACTTACGAGCAGTACTTC. It specifies CAISESGLKTYEQYF.

This clone was picked up one time. This chain links TRBV18 with TRBJ1-2; D is unclear. This CDR3 comprises 14 residues. Germline CDR1 and CDR2: KGHSH and LQKENI. With 3 bases removed from V and 4 bases from J, the gap between germline ends came to 12 bases. This CDR3 reads CASSPEAGFYGYTF. DNA for the CDR3: TGTGCCAGCTCACCCGAGGCGGGATTCTATGGCTACACCTTC.

J is TRBJ2-1 and V is TRBV15; TRBD1 matches 11 bases. Germline V gene data show CDR1 as LNHNV and CDR2 as YYDKDF (reference sequence). This CDR3 has 15 amino acids. Unmatched junction bases numbered 3, after V lost 2 bases and J lost 6 bases. Written as DNA, the CDR3 is TGTGCCACCAGCAGAACCGGGACAGGGGGCAATGAGCAGTTCTTC. This codes for CATSRTGTGGNEQFF.

V and J are TRBV5-1 and TRBJ1-5; D not certain. Germline lookup yields CDR1 SGHRS and CDR2 YFSETQ. V was cut by 3 bases and J by 0 bases, with 10 bases left in between. This CDR3 region has 15 residues. The chain's CDR3 is CASSWTPDSNQPQHF. CDR3 DNA sequence: TGCGCCAGCAGCTGGACGCCCGATAGCAATCAGCCCCAGCATTTT.

Comments on this clone: Germline is not matched at one junction end, which may reflect a read error. The rearrangement uses TRBV18 and TRBJ1-4; no definite D call. The germline CDR1 and CDR2 sequences are KGHSH and LQKENI. The CDR3 sequence is 11 residues long. DNA of the CDR3: TGTGCCAGCTCACCTAAGGAAAAACTGTTTTTT. Amino acids: CASSPKEKLFF.

The V and J genes are TRBV28 and TRBJ2-7, with D perhaps TRBD2 (6 bases). The CDR3 runs 13 residues. Germline values: CDR1 MDHEN, CDR2 SYDVKM. Trimming cost V 7 bases and J 0 bases, with 10 bases left between them. This CDR3 reads CASTLSGSYEQYF. In DNA form, the CDR3 reads TGTGCCAGCACTCTTAGCGGCTCCTACGAGCAGTACTTC.

This sequence joins TRBV19 and TRBJ2-1, with D perhaps matching TRBD2 (5 bases). The CDR3 loop spans 17 amino acids. Germline lookup yields CDR1 LNHDA and CDR2 SQIVND (reference sequence). Between the trimmed V and J ends, which lost 5 bases and 4 bases, there was a span of 21 bases. The CDR3, as DNA: TGTGCCAGTAGTGCCGAGCGGAGCGGCAGTTTTTACAATGAGCAGTTCTTC. Amino acids: CASSAERSGSFYNEQFF.

CDR3 sequence (DNA): TGTGCCAGTAGTATCCCCGGGACAGGCCGCGGGCGAGCCAAAAACATTCAGTACTTC. Translating it yields CASSIPGTGRGRAKNIQYF. The chain employs TRBV19 and TRBJ2-4; 8 bases fit TRBD1. The CDR3 is 19 amino acids. Germline-derived CDR1 and CDR2 are LNHDA and SQIVND (reference sequence). V lost 3 bases, J lost 0 bases, and 13 bases stayed unmatched. The full variable domain, with the rest looked up from reference TRBV19 and TRBJ2-4, is DGGITQSPKYLFRKEGQNVTLSCEQNLNHDAMYWYRQDPGQGLRLIYYSQIVNDFQKGDIAEGYSVSREKKESFPLTVTSAQKNPTAFYLCASSIPGTGRGRAKNIQYFGAGTRLSVL.